Listed here is a single T cell receptor beta chain. The antigen it binds to is not known. No qualities accompany the bases; no much larger clone lies one base away. Whole blood was collected in K2EDTA tubes by collaborating institutions according to the institutions' own protocols. For TCRbeta analysis, collaborators shipped samples as frozen whole blood, isolated PBMCs, or DNA extracted from either of those sample types. CDR1 and CDR2 were assigned from the germline V gene (reference sequence) as DFQATT and SNEGSKA. The cysteine opens and the phenylalanine closes a CDR3 of 9 amino acids. This entry keeps only the CDR3 DNA: 27 bases, framed from base 1. Deletion took 6 bases off V and 8 bases off J, with a span of 5 bases between the germline ends. TCRbeta CDR3 regions were amplified from genomic DNA using the immunoSEQ Assay, a bias-controlled multiplex PCR. Per the source publication's procedure: Within the assay, amplification of reference gene primers was used to estimate how many nucleated cells each sample contained. To quantify the absolute abundance of each unique TCRbeta CDR3 rearrangement, sequence reads were collapsed and filtered. Productive Simpson clonality was computed per sample as the square root of Simpson's diversity index over productive rearrangements. TCRdb carries this immuneACCESS record with in-frame sequences only. Its versions omit some clonotypes, under half of them owing to an unresolved V gene in the studies checked, with the rest unexplained. The V and J calls and the clone size are those of that table, but D and trimming were determined from the DNA. In all, the sample holds approximately 350,000 clones, and roughly 90% of those were seen once. Clones ranked in the top ten supply 1% to 1.5% of the sample.

The data belong to a study of blood T cell repertoires in COVID-19 (dated by TCRdb to the early 2020s). Looking at the study overall: Collaborator samples came from the United States, Italy and Spain and covered acute and convalescent phases of COVID-19. Deeply sampled blood TCRbeta repertoires from subjects exposed to, actively infected with, or recovered from COVID-19 were included in the dataset. A freely available public database, intended as a resource for researchers studying the immune response to SARS-CoV-2, is where the repertoires were released. The material from the prospective study consisted of cDNA or gDNA derived from T cells, B-cell-depleted T cells, or PBMCs. Samples were obtained from the ongoing ImmuneRACE study (first 160 participants) and from 1,000 to 1,500 subjects provided by 6 global collaborators. A de-identified subject ID, COVID-19 status, age in years and sex were almost always included in the sample metadata. Where available, HLA class I and class II types were obtained from metadata supplied by the sample provider rather than from assay-based typing. What the study reported, not specific to this receptor: The quantity of clinical and demographic metadata differed by source and by participant and was supplied without curation.

The rearrangement combines TRBV20-1 with TRBJ1-5; a confident D gene designation cannot be given. Sequenced material: peripheral blood. The source of this sequence is a man in his forties with acute or convalescent COVID-19. The DNA sequence is as follows: TGCAGTGCCGGGAAGCCCCAGCATTTT. Its product reads: CSAGKPQHF.